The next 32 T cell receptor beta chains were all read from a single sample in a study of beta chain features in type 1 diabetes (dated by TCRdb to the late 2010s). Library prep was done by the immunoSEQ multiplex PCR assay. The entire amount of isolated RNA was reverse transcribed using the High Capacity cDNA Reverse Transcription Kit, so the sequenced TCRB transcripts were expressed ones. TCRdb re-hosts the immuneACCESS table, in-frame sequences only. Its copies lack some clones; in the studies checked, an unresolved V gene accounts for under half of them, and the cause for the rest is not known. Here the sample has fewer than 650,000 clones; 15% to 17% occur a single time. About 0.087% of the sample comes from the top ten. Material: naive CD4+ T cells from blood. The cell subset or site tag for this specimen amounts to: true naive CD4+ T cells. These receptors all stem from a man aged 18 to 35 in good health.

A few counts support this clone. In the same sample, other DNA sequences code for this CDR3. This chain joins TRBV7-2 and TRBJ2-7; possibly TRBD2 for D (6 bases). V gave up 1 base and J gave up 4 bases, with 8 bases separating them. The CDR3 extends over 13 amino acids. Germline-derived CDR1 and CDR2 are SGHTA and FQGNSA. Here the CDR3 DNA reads TGTGCCAGCAGCTTAGTGGAGGGTTACGAGCAGTACTTC. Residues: CASSLVEGYEQYF.

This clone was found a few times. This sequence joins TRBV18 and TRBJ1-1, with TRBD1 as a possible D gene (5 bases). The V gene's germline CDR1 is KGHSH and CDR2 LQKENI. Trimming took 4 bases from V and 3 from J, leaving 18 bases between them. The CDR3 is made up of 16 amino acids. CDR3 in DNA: TGTGCCAGCTCACTTCTGCAGGGAGGTCGTGACACTGAAGCTTTCTTT. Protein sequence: CASSLLQGGRDTEAFF.

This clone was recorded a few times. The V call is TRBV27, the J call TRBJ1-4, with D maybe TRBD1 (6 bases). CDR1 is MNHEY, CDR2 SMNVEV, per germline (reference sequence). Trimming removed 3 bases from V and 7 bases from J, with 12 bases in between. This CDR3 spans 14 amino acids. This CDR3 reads CASSFAGVGEKLFF. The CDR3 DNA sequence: TGTGCCAGCAGTTTTGCAGGGGTGGGTGAAAAACTGTTTTTT.

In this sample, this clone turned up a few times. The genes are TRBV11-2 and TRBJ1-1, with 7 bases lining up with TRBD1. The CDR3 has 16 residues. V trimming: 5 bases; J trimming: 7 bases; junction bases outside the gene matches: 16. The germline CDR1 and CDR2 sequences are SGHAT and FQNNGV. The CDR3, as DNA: TGTGCCAGCAGCCTCGGACAGGTGACACCGATGGTTGAAGCTTTCTTT. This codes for CASSLGQVTPMVEAFF.

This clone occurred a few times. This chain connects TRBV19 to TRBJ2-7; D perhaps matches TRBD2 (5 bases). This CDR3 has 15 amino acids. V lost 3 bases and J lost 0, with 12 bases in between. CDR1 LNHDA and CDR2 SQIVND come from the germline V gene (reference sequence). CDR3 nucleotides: TGTGCCAGTAGTATGGCGGGCCTGAGCTCCTACGAGCAGTACTTC. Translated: CASSMAGLSSYEQYF.

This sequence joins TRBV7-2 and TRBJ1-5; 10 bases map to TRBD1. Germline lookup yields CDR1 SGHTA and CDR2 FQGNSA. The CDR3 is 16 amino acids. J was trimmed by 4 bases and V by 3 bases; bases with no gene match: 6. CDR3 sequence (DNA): TGTGCCAGCAGCTTCGGGACAGGGGTGGGGAATCAGCCCCAGCATTTT. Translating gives CASSFGTGVGNQPQHF.

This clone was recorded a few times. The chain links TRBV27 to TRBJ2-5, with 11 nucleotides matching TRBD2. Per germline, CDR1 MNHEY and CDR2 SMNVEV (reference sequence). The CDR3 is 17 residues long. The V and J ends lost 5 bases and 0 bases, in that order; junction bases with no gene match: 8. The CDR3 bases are TGTGCCAGCAGTACGCGACTAGCGGGGCTAAACCAAGAGACCCAGTACTTC. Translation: CASSTRLAGLNQETQYF.

CDR3 nucleotides: TGTGCCAGCAGTGAAGTGGGGGTCTATGGCTACACCTTC. Translation: CASSEVGVYGYTF. The chain is built from TRBV2 and TRBJ1-2; maybe TRBD1 (5 bases). Looked up from germline, CDR1 is SNHLY and CDR2 is FYNNEI. This CDR3 is 13 amino acids long. Between the trimmed V and J ends, which lost 1 base and 4 bases, there was a span of 7 bases.

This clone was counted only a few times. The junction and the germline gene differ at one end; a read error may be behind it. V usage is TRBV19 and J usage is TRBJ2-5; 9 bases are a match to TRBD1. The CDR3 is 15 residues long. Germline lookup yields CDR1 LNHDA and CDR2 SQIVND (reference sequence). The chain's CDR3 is CASSIPGQGTRADNF. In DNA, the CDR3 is TGTGCCAGTAGTATACCGGGACAGGGCACCAGGGCGGATAACTTC.

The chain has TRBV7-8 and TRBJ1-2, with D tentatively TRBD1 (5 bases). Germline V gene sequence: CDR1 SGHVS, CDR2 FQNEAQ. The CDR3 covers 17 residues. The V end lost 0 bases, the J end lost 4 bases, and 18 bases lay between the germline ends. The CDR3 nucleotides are TGTGCCAGCAGCTTAGCATCGGGGTCCGGGACGCCCTATGGCTACACCTTC. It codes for CASSLASGSGTPYGYTF.

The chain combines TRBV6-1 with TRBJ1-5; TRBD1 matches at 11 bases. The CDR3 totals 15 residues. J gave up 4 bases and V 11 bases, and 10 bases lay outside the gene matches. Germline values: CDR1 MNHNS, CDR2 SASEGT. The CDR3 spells CASYPGTGGNQPQHF. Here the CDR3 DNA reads TGTGCCTCCTATCCCGGGACAGGGGGGAATCAGCCCCAGCATTTT.

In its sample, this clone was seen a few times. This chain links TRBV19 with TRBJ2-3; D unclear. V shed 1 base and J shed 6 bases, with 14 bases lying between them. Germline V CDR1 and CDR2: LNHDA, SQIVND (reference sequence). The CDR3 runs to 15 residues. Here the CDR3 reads CASSIVVVGRDTQYF. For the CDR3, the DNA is TGTGCCAGTAGTATAGTCGTCGTCGGAAGGGATACGCAGTATTTT. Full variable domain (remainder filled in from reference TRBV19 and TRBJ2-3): DGGITQSPKYLFRKEGQNVTLSCEQNLNHDAMYWYRQDPGQGLRLIYYSQIVNDFQKGDIAEGYSVSREKKESFPLTVTSAQKNPTAFYLCASSIVVVGRDTQYFGPGTRLTVL.

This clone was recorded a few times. This CDR3 is CASSQDKSGTRASIHEQYF. As DNA, the CDR3 is TGCGCCAGCAGCCAAGACAAGTCAGGGACTCGCGCTTCCATCCACGAGCAGTACTTC. The chain couples TRBV4-1 to TRBJ2-7, with D perhaps TRBD2 (6 bases). Trimming removed 0 bases at V and 5 bases at J, with 26 bases between. This CDR3 has 19 amino acids. Germline values: CDR1 MGHRA, CDR2 YSYEKL.

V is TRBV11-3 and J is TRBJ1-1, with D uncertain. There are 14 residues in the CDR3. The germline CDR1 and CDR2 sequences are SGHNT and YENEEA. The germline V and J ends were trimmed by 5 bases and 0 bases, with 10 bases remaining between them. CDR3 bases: TGTGCCAGCAGCCCGACGCGGCTGAACACTGAAGCTTTCTTT. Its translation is CASSPTRLNTEAFF.

CDR3 sequence reads: CASTQGLAGVETQYF. In DNA, the CDR3 is TGTGCCAGCACCCAGGGACTAGCGGGGGTGGAGACCCAGTACTTC. This chain links TRBV5-6 with TRBJ2-5, with 14 nucleotides matching TRBD2. The CDR3 consists of 15 residues. V shed 6 bases, J shed 5 bases, and the junction held 6 bases outside the gene matches. Germline V CDR1 and CDR2: SGHDT, YYEEEE.

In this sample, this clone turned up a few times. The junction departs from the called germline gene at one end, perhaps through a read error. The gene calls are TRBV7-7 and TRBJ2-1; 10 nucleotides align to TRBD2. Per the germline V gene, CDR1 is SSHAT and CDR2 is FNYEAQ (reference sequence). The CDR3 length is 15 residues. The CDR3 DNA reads TGTGCTAGCAGCCCTAGCGGGGGCCCCAACAATGAGCAGTTCTTC. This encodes CASSPSGGPNNEQFF.

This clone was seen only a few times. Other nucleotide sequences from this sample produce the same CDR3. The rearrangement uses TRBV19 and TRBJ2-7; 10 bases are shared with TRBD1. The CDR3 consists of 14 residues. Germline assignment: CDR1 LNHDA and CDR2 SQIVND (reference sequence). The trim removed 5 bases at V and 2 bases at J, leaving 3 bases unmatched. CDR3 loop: CASSRGQGAYEQYF. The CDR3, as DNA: TGTGCCAGTAGTCGAGGACAGGGGGCCTACGAGCAGTACTTC.

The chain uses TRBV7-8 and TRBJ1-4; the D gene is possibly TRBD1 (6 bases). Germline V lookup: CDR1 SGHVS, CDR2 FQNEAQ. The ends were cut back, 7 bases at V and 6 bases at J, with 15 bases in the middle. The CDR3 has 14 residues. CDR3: CASTLGGRDEKLFF. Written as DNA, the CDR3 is TGTGCCAGCACCTTGGGGGGGCGTGATGAAAAACTGTTTTTT.

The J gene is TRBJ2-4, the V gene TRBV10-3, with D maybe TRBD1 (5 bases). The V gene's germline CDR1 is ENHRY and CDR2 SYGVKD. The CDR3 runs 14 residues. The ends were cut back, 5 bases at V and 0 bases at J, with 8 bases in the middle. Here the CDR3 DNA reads TGTGCCATCAGTCCAACAGGAGCCAAAAACATTCAGTACTTC. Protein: CAISPTGAKNIQYF.

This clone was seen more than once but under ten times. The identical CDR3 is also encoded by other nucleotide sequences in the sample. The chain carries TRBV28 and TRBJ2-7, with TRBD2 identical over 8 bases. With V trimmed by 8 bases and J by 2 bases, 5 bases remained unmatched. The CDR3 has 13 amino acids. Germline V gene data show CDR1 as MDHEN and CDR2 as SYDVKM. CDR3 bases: TGTGCCAGCGGATTAGCGGGGCCCTACGAGCAGTACTTC. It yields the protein CASGLAGPYEQYF.

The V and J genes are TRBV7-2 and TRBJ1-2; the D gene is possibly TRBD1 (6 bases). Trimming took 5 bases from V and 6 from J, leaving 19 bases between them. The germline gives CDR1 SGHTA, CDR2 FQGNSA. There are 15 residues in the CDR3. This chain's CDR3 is CASSVWAGGADGYTF. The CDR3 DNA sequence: TGTGCCAGCAGCGTATGGGCCGGGGGGGCTGATGGCTACACCTTC.

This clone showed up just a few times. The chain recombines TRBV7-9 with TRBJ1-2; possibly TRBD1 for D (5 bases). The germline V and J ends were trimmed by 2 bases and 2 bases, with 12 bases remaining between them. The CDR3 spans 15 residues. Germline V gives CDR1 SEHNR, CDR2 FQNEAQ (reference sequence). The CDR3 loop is CASSLQGLGNYGYTF. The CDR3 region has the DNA TGTGCCAGCAGCTTACAGGGCCTCGGAAACTATGGCTACACCTTC.

This CDR3 is CSVERTSGDTYEQYF. The CDR3 bases are TGCAGCGTTGAACGGACTAGCGGGGACACCTACGAGCAGTACTTC. The chain has TRBV29-1 and TRBJ2-5; TRBD2 matches at 12 bases. The end of the DNA aligns better with TRBJ2-7, so the J call may be wrong. Germline V gene lookup returns CDR1 SQVTM and CDR2 ANQGSEA. This CDR3 has 15 residues.

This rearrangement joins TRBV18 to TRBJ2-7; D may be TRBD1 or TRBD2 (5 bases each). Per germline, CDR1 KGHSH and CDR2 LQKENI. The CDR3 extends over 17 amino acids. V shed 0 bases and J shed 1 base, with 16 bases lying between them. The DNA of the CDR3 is TGTGCCAGCTCACCACCCACCGGGGCAGTCGGATCCTACGAGCAGTACTTC. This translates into CASSPPTGAVGSYEQYF.

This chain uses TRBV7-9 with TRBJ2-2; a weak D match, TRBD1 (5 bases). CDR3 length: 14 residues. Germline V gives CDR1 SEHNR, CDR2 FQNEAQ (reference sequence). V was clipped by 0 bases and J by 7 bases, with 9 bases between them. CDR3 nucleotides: TGTGCCAGCAGCTTAGCAGGGGCAGGCGGGGAGCTGTTTTTT. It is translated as CASSLAGAGGELFF.

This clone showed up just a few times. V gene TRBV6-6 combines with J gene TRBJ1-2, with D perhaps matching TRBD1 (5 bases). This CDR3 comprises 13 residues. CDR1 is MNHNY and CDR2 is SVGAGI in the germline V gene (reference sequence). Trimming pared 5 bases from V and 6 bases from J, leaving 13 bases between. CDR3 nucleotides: TGTGCCAGCAGTGTGGGACTTACCAATGGCTACACCTTC. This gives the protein CASSVGLTNGYTF.

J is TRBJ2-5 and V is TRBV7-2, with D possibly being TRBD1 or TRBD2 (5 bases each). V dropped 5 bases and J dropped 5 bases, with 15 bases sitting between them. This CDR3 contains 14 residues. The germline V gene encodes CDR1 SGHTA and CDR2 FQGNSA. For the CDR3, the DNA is TGTGCCAGCAGCGCCCCCCAGGGCGGGGAGACCCAGTACTTC. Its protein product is CASSAPQGGETQYF.

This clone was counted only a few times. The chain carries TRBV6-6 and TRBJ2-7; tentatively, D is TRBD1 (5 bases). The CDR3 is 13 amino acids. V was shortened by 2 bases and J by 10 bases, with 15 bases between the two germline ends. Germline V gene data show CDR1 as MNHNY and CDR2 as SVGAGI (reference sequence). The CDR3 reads CASSYAKTVHQYF. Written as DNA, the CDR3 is TGTGCCAGCAGTTACGCAAAGACAGTGCATCAGTACTTC.

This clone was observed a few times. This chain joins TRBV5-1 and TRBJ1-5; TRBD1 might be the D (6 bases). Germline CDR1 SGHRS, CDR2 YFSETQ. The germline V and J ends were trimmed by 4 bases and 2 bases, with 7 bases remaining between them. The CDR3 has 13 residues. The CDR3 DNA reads TGCGCCAGCAGCGCAGGGGGCAATCAGCCCCAGCATTTT. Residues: CASSAGGNQPQHF.

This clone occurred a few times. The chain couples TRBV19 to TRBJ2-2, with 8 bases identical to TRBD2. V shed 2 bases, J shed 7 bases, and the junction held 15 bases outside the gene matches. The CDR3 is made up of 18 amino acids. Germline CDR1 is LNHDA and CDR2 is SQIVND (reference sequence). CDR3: CASSIPGLGLAGFGELFF. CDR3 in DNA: TGTGCCAGTAGTATACCGGGTCTGGGTCTAGCGGGCTTCGGGGAGCTGTTTTTT.

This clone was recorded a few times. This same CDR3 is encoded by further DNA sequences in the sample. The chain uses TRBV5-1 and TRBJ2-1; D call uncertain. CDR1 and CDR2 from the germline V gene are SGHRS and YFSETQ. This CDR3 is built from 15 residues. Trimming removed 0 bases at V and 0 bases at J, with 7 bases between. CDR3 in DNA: TGCGCCAGCAGCTTGGTACAGAGCTCCTACAATGAGCAGTTCTTC. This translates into CASSLVQSSYNEQFF. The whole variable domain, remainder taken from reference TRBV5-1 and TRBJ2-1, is KAGVTQTPRYLIKTRGQQVTLSCSPISGHRSVSWYQQTPGQGLQFLFEYFSETQRNKGNFPGRFSGRQFSNSRSEMNVSTLELGDSALYLCASSLVQSSYNEQFFGPGTRLTVL.

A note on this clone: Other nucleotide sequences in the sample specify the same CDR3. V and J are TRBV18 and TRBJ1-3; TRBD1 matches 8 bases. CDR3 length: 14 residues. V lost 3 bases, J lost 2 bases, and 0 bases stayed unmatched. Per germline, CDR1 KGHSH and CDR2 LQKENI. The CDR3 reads CASSPDRAGNTIYF. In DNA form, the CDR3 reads TGTGCCAGCTCACCGGACAGGGCTGGAAACACCATATATTTT.